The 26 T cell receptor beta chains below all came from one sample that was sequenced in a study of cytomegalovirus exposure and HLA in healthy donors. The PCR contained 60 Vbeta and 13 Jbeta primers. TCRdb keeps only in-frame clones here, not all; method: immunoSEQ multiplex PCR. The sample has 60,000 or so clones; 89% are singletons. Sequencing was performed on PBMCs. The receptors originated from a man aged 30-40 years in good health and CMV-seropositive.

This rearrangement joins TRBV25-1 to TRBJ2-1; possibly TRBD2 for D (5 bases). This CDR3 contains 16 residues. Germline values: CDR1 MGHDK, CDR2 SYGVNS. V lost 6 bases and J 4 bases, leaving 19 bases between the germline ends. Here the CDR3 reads CASSPMRGGRYNEQFF. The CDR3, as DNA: TGTGCCAGCAGCCCCATGAGAGGCGGGCGGTACAATGAGCAGTTCTTC.

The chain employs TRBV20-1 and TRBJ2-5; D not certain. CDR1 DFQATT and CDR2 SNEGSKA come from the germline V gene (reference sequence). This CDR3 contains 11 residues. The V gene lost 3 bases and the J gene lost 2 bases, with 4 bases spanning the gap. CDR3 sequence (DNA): TGCAGTGCTAGTAGTCAAGAGACCCAGTACTTC. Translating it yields CSASSQETQYF.

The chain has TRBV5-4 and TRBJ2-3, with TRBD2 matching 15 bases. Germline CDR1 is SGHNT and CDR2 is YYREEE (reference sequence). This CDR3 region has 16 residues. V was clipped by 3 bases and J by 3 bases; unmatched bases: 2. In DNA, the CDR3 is TGTGCCAGCAGCTCTGGACTAGCGGGAGGGACAGATACGCAGTATTTT. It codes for CASSSGLAGGTDTQYF.

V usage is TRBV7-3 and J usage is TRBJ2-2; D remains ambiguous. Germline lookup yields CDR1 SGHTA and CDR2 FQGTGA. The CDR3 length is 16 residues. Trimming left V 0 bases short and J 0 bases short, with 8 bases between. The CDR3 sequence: CASSLTGRSNTGELFF. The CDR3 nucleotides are TGTGCCAGCAGCTTAACGGGCAGATCGAACACCGGGGAGCTGTTTTTT.

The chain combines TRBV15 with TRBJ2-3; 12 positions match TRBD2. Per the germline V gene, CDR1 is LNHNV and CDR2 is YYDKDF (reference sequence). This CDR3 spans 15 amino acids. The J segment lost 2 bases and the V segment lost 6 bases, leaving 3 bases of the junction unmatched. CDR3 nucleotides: TGTGCCACCAGTTCTAGCGGGAGGGCCACAGATACGCAGTATTTT. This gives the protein CATSSSGRATDTQYF.

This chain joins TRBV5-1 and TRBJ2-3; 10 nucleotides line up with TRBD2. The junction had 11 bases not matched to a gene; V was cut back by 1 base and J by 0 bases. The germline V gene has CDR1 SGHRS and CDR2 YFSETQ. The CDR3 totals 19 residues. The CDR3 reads CASSLNLAGGYLSTDTQYF. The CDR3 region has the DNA TGCGCCAGCAGCTTGAATTTAGCGGGAGGCTATCTTAGCACAGATACGCAGTATTTT.

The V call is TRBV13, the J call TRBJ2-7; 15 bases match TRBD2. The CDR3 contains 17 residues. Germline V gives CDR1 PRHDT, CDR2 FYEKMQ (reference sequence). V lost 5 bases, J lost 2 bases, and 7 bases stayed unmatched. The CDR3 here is CASSPSGLAGGPYEQYF. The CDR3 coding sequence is TGTGCCAGCAGCCCGTCGGGACTAGCGGGAGGCCCCTACGAGCAGTACTTC.

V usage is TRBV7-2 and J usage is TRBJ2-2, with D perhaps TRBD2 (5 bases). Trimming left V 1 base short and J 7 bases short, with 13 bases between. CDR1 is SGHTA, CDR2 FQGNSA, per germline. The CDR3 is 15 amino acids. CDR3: CASSLGSLVSGELFF. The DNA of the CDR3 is TGTGCCAGCAGCTTAGGTTCACTAGTTAGCGGGGAGCTGTTTTTT.

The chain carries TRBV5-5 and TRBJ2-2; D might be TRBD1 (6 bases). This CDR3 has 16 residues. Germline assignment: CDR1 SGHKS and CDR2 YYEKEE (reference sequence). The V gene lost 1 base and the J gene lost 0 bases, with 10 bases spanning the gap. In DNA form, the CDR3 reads TGTGCCAGCAGCTTGTCCGGGACATCGAACACCGGGGAGCTGTTTTTT. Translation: CASSLSGTSNTGELFF.

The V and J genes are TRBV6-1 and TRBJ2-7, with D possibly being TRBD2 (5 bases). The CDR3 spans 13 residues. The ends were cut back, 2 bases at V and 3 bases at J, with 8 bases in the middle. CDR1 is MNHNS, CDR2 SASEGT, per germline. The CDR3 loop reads CASSEQSGYEQYF. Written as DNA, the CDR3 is TGTGCCAGCAGTGAACAAAGCGGCTACGAGCAGTACTTC.

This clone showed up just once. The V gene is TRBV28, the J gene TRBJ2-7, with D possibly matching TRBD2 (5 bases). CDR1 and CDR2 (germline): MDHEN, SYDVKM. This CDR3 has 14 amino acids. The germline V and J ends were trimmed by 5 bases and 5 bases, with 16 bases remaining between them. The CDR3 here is CASSPSEGQDEQYF. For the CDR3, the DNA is TGTGCCAGCAGTCCCTCAGAGGGCCAGGACGAGCAGTACTTC.

CDR3 DNA: TGTGCCAGCAGTTACTCGGGCAGCTACGAGCAGTACTTC. This codes for CASSYSGSYEQYF. The chain carries TRBV6-6 and TRBJ2-7; no clear D gene. This CDR3 has 13 residues. Per the germline V gene, CDR1 is MNHNY and CDR2 is SVGAGI (reference sequence). V lost 0 bases, J lost 3 bases, and 6 bases lay in between.

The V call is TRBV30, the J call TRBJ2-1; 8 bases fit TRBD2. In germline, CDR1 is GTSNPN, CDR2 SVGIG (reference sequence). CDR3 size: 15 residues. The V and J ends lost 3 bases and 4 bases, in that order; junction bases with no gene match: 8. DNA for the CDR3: TGTGCCTGGAGGTTAAGCGGGAGCTTATACAATGAGCAGTTCTTC. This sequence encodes CAWRLSGSLYNEQFF.

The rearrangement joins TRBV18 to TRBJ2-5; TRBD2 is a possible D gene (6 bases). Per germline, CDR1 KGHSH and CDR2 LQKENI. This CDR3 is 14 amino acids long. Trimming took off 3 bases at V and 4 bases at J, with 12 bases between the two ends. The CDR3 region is CASSPVHGGETQYF. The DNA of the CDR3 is TGTGCCAGCTCACCTGTGCACGGGGGAGAGACCCAGTACTTC.

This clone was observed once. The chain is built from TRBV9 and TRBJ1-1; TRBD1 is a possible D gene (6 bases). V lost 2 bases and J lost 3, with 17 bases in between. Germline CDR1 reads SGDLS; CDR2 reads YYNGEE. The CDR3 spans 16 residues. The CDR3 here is CASSVGGGGGYTEAFF. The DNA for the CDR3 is TGTGCCAGCAGCGTGGGGGGCGGGGGCGGGTACACTGAAGCTTTCTTT.

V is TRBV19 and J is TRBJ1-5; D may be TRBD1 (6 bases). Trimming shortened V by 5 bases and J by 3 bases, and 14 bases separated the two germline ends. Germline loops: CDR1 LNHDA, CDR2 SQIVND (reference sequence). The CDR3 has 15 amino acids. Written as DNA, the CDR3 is TGTGCCAGTAGTGTTGGACAGTTCTTCAATCAGCCCCAGCATTTT. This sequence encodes CASSVGQFFNQPQHF.

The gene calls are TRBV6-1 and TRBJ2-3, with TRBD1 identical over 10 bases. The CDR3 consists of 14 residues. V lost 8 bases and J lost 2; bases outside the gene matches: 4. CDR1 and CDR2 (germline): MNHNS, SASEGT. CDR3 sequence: CASGGQGVTDTQYF. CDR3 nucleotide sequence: TGTGCCAGCGGAGGACAGGGGGTCACAGATACGCAGTATTTT.

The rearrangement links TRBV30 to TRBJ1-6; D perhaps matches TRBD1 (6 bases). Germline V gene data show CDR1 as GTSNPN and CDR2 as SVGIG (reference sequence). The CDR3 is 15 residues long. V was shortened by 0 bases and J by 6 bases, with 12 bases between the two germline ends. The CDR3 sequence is CAWSVQGRGNSPLHF. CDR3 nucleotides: TGTGCCTGGAGTGTACAGGGCAGGGGTAATTCACCCCTCCACTTT.

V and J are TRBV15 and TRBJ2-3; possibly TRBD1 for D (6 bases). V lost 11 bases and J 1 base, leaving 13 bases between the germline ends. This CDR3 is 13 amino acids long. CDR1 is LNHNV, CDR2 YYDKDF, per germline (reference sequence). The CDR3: CAFRGFGTDTQYF. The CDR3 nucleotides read TGTGCCTTCAGGGGTTTCGGCACAGATACGCAGTATTTT.

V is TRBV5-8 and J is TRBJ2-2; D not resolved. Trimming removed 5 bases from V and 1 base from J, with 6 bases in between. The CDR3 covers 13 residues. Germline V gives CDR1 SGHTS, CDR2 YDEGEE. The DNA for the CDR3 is TGTGCCAGCAGACCCGGGAACACCGGGGAGCTGTTTTTT. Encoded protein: CASRPGNTGELFF.

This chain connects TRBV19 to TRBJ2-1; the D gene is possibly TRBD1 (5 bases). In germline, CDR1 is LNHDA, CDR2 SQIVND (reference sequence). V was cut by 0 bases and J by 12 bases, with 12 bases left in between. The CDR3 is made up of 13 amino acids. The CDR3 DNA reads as TGTGCCAGTAGTATAGACAAGGGGATGAGGCAGTTCTTC. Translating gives CASSIDKGMRQFF. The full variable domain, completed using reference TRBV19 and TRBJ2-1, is DGGITQSPKYLFRKEGQNVTLSCEQNLNHDAMYWYRQDPGQGLRLIYYSQIVNDFQKGDIAEGYSVSREKKESFPLTVTSAQKNPTAFYLCASSIDKGMRQFFGPGTRLTVL.

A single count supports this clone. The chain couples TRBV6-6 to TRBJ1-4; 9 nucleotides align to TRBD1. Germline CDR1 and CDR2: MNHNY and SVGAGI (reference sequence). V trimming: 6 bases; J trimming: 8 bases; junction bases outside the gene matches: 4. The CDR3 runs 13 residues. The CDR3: CASRGQGREKLFF. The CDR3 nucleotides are TGTGCCAGCAGGGGACAGGGACGAGAAAAACTGTTTTTT.

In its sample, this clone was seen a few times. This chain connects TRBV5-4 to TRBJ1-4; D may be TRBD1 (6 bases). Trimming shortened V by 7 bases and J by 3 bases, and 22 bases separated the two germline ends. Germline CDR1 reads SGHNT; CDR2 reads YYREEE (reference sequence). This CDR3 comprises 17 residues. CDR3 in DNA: TGTGCCAGCGGTACTACCTTTGGACAGACGTCTAATGAAAAACTGTTTTTT. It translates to CASGTTFGQTSNEKLFF.

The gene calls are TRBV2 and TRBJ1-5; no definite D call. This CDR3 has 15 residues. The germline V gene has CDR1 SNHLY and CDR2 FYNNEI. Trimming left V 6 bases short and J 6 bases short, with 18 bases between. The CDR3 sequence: CASRVTEHLTQPQHF. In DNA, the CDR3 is TGTGCCAGCAGGGTTACAGAACACCTCACTCAGCCCCAGCATTTT.

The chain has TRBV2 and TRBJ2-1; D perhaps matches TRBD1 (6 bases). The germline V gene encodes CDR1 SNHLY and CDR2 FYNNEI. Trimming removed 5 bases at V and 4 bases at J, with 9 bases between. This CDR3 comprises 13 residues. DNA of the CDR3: TGTGCCAGCAGTTTTACAGGGTACAATGAGCAGTTCTTC. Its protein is CASSFTGYNEQFF.

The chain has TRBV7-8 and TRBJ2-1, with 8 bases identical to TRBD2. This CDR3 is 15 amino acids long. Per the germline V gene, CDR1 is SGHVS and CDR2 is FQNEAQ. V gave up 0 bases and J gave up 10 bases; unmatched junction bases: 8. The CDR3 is CASSLALREVGEQFF. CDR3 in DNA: TGTGCCAGCAGCTTAGCGTTGCGGGAGGTAGGCGAGCAGTTCTTC.